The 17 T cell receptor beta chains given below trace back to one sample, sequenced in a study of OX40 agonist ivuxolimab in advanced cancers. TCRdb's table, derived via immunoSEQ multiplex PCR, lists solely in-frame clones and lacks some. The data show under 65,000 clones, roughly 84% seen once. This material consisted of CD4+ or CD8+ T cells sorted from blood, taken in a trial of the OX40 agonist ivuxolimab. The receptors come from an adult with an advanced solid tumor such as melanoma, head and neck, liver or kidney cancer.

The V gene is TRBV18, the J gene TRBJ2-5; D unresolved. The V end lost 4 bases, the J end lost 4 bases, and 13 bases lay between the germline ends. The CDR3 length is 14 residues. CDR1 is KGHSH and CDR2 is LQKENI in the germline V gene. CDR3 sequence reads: CASSLPTTVETQYF. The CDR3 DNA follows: TGTGCCAGCTCACTCCCAACTACCGTAGAGACCCAGTACTTC.

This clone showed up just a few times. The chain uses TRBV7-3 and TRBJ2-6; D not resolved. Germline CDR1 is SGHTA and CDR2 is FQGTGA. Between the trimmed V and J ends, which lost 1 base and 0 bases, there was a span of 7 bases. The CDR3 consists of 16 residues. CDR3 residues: CASSLIARSGANVLTF. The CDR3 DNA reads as TGTGCCAGCAGCTTAATTGCCCGCTCTGGGGCCAACGTCCTGACTTTC.

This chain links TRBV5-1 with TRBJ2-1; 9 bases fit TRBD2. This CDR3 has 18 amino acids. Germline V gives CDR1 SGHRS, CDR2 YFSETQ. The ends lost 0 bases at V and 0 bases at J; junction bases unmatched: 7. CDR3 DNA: TGCGCCAGCAGCTTGGCCGAGTTTAGCGGGGGCTCCTACAATGAGCAGTTCTTC. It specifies CASSLAEFSGGSYNEQFF. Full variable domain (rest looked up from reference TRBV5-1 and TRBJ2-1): KAGVTQTPRYLIKTRGQQVTLSCSPISGHRSVSWYQQTPGQGLQFLFEYFSETQRNKGNFPGRFSGRQFSNSRSEMNVSTLELGDSALYLCASSLAEFSGGSYNEQFFGPGTRLTVL.

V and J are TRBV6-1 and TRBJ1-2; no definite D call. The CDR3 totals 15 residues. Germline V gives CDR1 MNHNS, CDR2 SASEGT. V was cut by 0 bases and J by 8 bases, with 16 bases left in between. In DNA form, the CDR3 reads TGTGCCAGCAGTGAAGCGCTTAGGACCGAACTCGGCTACACCTTC. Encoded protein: CASSEALRTELGYTF.

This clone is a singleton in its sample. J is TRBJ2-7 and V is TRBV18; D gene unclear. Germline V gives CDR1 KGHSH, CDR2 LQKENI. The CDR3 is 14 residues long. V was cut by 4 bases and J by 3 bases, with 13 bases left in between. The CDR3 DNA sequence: TGTGCCAGCTCACGGGTCAAGGGCGACTACGAGCAGTACTTC. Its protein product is CASSRVKGDYEQYF.

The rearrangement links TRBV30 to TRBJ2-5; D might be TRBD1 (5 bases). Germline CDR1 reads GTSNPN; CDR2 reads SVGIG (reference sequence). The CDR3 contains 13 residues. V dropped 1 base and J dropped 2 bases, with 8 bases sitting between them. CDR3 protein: CAWSAGPQETQYF. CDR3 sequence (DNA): TGTGCCTGGAGTGCAGGGCCTCAAGAGACCCAGTACTTC.

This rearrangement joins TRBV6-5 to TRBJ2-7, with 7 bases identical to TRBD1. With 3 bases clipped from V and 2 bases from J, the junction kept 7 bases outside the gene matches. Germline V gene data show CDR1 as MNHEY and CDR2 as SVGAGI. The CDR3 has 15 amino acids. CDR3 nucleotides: TGTGCCAGCAGTTATGCAGGGACAGCCGCCTACGAGCAGTACTTC. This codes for CASSYAGTAAYEQYF.

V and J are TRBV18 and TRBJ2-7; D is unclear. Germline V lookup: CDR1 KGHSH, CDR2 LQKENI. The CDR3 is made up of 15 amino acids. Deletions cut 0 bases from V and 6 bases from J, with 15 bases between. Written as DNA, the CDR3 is TGTGCCAGCTCACCACCCTGGTCTTTAAGGAGCGAGCAGTACTTC. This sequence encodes CASSPPWSLRSEQYF.

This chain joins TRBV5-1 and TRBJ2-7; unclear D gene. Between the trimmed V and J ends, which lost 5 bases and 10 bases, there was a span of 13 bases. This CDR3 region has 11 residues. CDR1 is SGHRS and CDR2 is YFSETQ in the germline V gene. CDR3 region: CASSEDGLQYF. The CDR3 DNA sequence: TGCGCCAGCAGTGAGGACGGCCTCCAGTACTTC.

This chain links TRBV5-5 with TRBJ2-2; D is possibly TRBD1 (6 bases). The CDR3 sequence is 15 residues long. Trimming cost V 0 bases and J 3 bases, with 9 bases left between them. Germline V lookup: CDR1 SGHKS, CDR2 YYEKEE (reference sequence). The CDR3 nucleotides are TGTGCCAGCAGCTTGGAGACAGGTCACACCGGGGAGCTGTTTTTT. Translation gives CASSLETGHTGELFF.

Written as DNA, the CDR3 is TGTGCCAGCAGTGAAAGTCCCGGACAGGGGGGGGAGACCCAGTACTTC. Its protein product is CASSESPGQGGETQYF. This chain links TRBV2 with TRBJ2-5, with 10 bases that match TRBD1. Germline CDR1 is SNHLY and CDR2 is FYNNEI. CDR3 length: 16 amino acids. J gave up 5 bases and V 2 bases, and 8 bases lay outside the gene matches.

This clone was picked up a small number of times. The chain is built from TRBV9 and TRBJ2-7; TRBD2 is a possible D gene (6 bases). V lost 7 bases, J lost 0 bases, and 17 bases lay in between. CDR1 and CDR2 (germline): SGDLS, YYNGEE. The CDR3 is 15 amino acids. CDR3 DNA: TGTGCCAGCTCGGAGGAGGGCGGCTCCTCCTACGAGCAGTACTTC. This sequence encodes CASSEEGGSSYEQYF.

The CDR3 DNA follows: TGTGCCAGCAGTTTGACGGGCACAGACATTCAGTACTTC. Amino acids: CASSLTGTDIQYF. V usage is TRBV28 and J usage is TRBJ2-4; D remains ambiguous. CDR1 and CDR2 (germline): MDHEN, SYDVKM. CDR3 length: 13 residues. The ends were cut back, 3 bases at V and 8 bases at J, with 11 bases in the middle.

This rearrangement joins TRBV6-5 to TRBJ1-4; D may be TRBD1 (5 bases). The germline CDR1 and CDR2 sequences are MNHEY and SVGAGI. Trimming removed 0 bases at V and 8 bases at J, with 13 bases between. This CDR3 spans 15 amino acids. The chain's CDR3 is CASSYSSQGEEKLFF. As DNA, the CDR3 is TGTGCCAGCAGTTACTCGAGCCAGGGTGAAGAAAAACTGTTTTTT.

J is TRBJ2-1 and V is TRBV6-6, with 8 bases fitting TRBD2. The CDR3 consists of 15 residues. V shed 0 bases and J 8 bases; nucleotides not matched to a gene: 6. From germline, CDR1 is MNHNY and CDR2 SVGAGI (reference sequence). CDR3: CASSYSSRGGDEQFF. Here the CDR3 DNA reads TGTGCCAGCAGTTACTCGAGTCGGGGGGGGGATGAGCAGTTCTTC.

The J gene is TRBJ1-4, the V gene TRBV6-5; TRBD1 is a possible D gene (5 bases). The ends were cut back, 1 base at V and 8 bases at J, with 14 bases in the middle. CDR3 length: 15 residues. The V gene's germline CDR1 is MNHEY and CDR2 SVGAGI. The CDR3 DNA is TGTGCCAGCAGTTACTTCCGCAGGGAAGGAGAAAAACTGTTTTTT. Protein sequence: CASSYFRREGEKLFF.

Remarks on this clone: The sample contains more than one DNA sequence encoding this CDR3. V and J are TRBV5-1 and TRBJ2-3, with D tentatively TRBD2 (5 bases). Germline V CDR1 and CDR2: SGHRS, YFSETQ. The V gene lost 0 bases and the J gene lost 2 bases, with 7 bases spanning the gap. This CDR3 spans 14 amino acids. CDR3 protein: CASSLGGPTDTQYF. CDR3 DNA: TGCGCCAGCAGCTTGGGCGGGCCCACAGATACGCAGTATTTT.